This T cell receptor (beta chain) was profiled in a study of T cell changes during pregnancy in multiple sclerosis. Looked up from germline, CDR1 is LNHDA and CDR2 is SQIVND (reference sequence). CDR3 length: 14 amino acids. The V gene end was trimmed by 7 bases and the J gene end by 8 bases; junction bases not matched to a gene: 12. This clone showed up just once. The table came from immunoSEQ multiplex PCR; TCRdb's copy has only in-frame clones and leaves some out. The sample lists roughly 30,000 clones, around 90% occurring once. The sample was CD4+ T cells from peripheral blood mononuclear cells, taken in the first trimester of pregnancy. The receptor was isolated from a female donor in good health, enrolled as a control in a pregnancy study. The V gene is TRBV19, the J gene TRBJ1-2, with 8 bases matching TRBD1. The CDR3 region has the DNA TGTGCCAGTATGTCAGCTCAGGGGGCGCGCGGCTACACCTTC. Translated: CASMSAQGARGYTF.